The clone carrying this TCR beta chain was observed a handful of times. These data are taken from a study of T-cell memory formation after mild COVID-19. The CDR3 contains 20 residues. Each CDR3 protein gets one entry after TCRdb re-called the 5' RACE reads with MiXCR. This table has approximately 490,000 distinct CDR3 sequences, around 21% appearing once. This chain joins TRBV3-2 and TRBJ2-5; no check of the table's D call, TRBD2, against the DNA was made. TRBV3-2 represents a pseudogene. The sequence came from an adult woman who had mild COVID-19 (a few samples of this study predate the infection). Cell type and time point are not known. Sequences were obtained from PBMCs or a T cell subset sorted from them (not recorded which). The CDR3 sequence: CASSQDRRKRGSSGGETQYF. DNA of the CDR3: TGTGCCAGCAGCCAAGATCGGAGGAAGCGGGGCTCATCGGGTGGGGAGACCCAGTACTTC.